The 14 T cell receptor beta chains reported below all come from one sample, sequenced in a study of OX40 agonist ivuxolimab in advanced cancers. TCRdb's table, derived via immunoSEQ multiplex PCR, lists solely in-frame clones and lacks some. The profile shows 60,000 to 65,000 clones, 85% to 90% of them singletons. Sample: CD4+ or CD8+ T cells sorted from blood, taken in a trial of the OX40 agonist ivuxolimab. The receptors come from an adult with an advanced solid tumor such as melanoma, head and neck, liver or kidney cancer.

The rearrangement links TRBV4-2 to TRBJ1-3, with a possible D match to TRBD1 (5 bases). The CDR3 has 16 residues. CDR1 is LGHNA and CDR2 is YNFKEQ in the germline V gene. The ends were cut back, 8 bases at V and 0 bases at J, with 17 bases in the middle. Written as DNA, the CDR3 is TGTGCCAGCGGTGGCAGCGGGGCCCTCTCTGGAAACACCATATATTTT. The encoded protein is CASGGSGALSGNTIYF.

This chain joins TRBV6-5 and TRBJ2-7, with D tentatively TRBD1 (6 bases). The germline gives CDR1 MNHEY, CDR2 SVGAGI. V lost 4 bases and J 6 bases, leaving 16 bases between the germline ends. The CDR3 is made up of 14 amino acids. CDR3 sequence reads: CASSFRQAASEQYF. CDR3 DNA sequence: TGTGCCAGCAGTTTTAGACAGGCCGCCTCCGAGCAGTACTTC.

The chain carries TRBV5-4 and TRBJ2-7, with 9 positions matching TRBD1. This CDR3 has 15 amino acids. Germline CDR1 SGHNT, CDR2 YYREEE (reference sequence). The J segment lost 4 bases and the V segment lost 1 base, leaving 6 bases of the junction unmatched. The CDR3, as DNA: TGTGCCAGCAGCTTGTTCGGGACAGGGCCTTACGAGCAGTACTTC. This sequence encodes CASSLFGTGPYEQYF.

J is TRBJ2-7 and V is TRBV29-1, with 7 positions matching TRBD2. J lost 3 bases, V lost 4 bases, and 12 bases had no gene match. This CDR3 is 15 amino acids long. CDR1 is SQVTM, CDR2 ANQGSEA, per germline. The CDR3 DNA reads TGCAGCGTTGTTTGGGAGGGTCGAGCGGACTACGAGCAGTACTTC. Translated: CSVVWEGRADYEQYF.

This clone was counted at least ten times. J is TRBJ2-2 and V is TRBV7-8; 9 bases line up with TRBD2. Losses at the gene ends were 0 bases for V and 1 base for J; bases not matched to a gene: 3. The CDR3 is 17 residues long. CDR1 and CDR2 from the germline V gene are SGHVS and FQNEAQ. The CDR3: CASSLARSGGNTGELFF. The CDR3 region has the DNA TGTGCCAGCAGCTTAGCGCGTAGCGGGGGGAACACCGGGGAGCTGTTTTTT.

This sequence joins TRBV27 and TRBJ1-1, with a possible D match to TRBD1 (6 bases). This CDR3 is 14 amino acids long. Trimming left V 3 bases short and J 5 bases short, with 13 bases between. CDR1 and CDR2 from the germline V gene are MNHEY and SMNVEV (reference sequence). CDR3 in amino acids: CASSLGGPGTEAFF. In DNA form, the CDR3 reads TGTGCCAGCAGTTTGGGGGGCCCGGGAACTGAAGCTTTCTTT.

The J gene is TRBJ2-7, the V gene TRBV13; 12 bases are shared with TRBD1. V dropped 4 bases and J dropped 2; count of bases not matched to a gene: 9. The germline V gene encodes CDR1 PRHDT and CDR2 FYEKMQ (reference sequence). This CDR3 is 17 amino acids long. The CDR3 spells CASSYRGTGGRTYEQYF. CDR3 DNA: TGTGCCAGCAGCTACAGAGGGACAGGGGGCCGGACCTACGAGCAGTACTTC.

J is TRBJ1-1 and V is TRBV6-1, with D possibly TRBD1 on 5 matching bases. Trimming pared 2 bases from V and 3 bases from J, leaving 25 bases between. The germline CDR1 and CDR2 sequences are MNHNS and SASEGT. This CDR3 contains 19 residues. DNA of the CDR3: TGTGCCAGCAGTGAACTGATTTTCCGGGACGGACGAAAGGACACTGAAGCTTTCTTT. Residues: CASSELIFRDGRKDTEAFF.

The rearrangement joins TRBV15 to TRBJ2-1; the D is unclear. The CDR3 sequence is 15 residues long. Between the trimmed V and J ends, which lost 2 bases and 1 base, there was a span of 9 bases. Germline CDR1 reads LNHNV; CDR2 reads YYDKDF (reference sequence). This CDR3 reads CATSRYPDSYNEQFF. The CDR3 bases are TGTGCCACCAGCAGATATCCCGATTCCTACAATGAGCAGTTCTTC.

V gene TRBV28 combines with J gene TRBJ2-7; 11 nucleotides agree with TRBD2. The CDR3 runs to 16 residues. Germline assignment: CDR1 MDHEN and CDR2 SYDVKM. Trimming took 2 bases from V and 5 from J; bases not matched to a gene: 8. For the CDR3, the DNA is TGTGCCAGCAGTTTACGACTAGCGGGACCTTTTGACGAGCAGTACTTC. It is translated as CASSLRLAGPFDEQYF.

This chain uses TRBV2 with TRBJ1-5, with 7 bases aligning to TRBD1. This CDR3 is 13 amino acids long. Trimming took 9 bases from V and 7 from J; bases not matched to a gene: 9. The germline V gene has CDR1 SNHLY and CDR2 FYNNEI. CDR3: CASTQGSWQPQHF. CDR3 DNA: TGTGCCAGTACACAGGGGTCTTGGCAGCCCCAGCATTTT.

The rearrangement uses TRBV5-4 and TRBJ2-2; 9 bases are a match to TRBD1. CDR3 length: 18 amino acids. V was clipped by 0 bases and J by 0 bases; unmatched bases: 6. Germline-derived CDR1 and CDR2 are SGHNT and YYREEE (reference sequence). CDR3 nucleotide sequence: TGTGCCAGCAGCTTGGTACAGGGGGCGTTCGCGAACACCGGGGAGCTGTTTTTT. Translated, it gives CASSLVQGAFANTGELFF.

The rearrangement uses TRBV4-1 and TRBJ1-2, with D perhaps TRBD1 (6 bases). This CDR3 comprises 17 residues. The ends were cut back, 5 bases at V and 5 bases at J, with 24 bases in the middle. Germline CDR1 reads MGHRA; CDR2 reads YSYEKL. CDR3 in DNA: TGCGCCAGCAGCTCGCATGATCAAGAGGGGGTCTGGTATGGCTACACCTTC. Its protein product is CASSSHDQEGVWYGYTF.

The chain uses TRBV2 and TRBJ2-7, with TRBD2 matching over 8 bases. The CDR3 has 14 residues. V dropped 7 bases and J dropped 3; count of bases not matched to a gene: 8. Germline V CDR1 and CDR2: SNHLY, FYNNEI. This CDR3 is CASIAGLSFYEQYF. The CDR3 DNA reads TGTGCCAGCATAGCGGGACTTAGCTTCTACGAGCAGTACTTC.